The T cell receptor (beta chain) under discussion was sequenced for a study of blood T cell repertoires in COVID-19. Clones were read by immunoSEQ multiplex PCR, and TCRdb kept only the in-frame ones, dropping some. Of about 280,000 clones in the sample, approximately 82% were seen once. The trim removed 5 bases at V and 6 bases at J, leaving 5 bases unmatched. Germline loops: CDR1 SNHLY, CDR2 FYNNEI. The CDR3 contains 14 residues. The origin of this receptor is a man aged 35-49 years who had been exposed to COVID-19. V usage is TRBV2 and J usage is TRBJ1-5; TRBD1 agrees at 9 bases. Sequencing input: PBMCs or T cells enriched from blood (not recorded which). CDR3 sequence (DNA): TGTGCCAGCAGTAACGACAGGGGGTCTCAGCCCCAGCATTTT. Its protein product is CASSNDRGSQPQHF.